This T cell receptor beta chain was captured in a study of cytomegalovirus exposure and HLA in healthy donors (dated by TCRdb to about 2017). Background on the whole study: In an earlier analysis of about 560 of the donors, about 260 Gb of sequence data and 90 million to 120 million unique TCR beta sequences from approximately 180 million T cells were reported. Among a few hundred genotyped donors of the cohort, an average of approximately 230,000 unique TCR beta nucleotide sequences were sequenced per donor, roughly 20% of them non-productive. A later analysis re-examined previously published TCR beta repertoires from just over 650 donors and added high-resolution HLA genotyping to investigate patterns of TCR occurrence. Donor age, sex, ethnicity and CMV serostatus were compiled alongside the repertoire data. Every discovery cohort repertoire had been produced on one sequencing platform. The study used immunosequencing to profile the T cell repertoires of 670 or so subjects and linked those repertoires to cytomegalovirus serostatus. The genetic ancestry cluster associated with self-reported Caucasian donors included about 81% of the approximately 400 genotyped donors. High-throughput TCR immunosequencing, statistical association of individual TCRs with disease status, and machine learning were combined to predict cytomegalovirus infection status. Typing coverage varied by locus: roughly 620-640 donors for A, B, C, DRB1 and DQB1; under 550 for DQA1; more than 600 for DPA1; roughly 470 for DPB1. About 300 gigabases of sequencing data and approximately 80 million unique TCR sequences were included in an early release covering roughly 700 HLA-typed donors. Rather than drawing on any new phenotypic data, the later analysis identified candidate immune exposures from TCR beta sequences and the way those sequences occurred across donors. To decide whether each TCR beta V gene segment behaved as functional or pseudogenic, an earlier analysis of some 570 of the donors relied on high-throughput TCR beta sequencing. The study was designed to test whether signatures of past pathogen exposure could be identified by cataloging public T cell receptors. Genome-wide SNP genotypes for about 65% of the roughly 670 donors were used in a later genetic analysis, which treated that subset as a discovery cohort. A separate validation cohort of over 95 different subjects was used in addition to the approximately 640-subject first cohort. Four to six DR-DQ haplotypes were handled as single units for association and clustering, since linkage in the cohort was strong. Both class I and class II loci were covered by HLA typing, at four-digit resolution. The study at large found these results: A few of the identified cytomegalovirus-associated TCR beta chains were confirmed in vitro to be specific for cytomegalovirus antigens. For the cohort, immune exposure information was limited to CMV serostatus. In a later analysis, most CMV-associated TCR beta chains were found to appear HLA-restricted, with HLA associations seemingly driven largely by CMV exposure. In a later analysis, HLA-associated TCR beta chains were found to be more clonally expanded and to have lower generation probabilities than equally common non-associated chains. In a later genetic analysis, fewer N-insertions in productive TCRs were reported among donors in an Asian-associated ancestry cluster than the roughly 700-donor mean. Correlated functional status among segregating V segments might be attributable to linkage disequilibrium, but an unknown experimental factor could not be ruled out. Roughly uniform sequencing depth across donors was assumed in presence/absence analyses, although this assumption may not hold. Cytomegalovirus status was reported to be diagnosed by the classifier with high specificity and sensitivity in both the original and validation cohorts. Because counts were too low, about 15 rarely observed V segments, including chromosome 9 orphons, were left out of the earlier analysis of about 620 of the donors. In an earlier analysis of roughly 560 of the donors, most TCR beta V segments were observed in productive rearrangements about 90% or about 30% of the time, broadly matching IMGT annotations. HLA typing was unavailable for some donors at each locus, so association tests used only the typed subset. A further reported finding was that TCR beta sequences accurately predicted the HLA-A and HLA-B alleles for most subjects in the first cohort. In a later analysis, several top co-occurrence clusters were reported to appear linked to parvovirus B19, influenza, CMV and Epstein-Barr virus. Assigning TCR associations to individual alleles was difficult when HLA alleles, especially DR and DQ, strongly co-occurred. This cohort had only TCR beta chains sequenced, and the lack of alpha or paired-chain data limited which features could be detected. At a false discovery rate of 0.05, a later analysis linked fewer than 20,000 TCR beta sequences to specific HLA alleles. Some IMGT-functional V segments, including TRBV6-2 and TRBV6-3, could not be distinguished by the 87-base-pair reads and were therefore excluded. Most TCR sequences were seen in very few donors, while some public TCRs were found in many individuals. The sequencing pipeline was judged likely to have produced a cluster of highly shared sequence variants as a technical artifact. The authors suggested that the approach could potentially be extended to other disease states and immunological phenotypes. The study gave a list of under 200 TCR beta chains associated with cytomegalovirus. In a later analysis, the rate of TCR association differed among HLA loci, with DRB1 alleles having the most associated TCRs and HLA-C alleles having the fewest. In a later genetic analysis, a missense DCLRE1C variant was associated with V-gene and J-gene trimming of TCR beta chains, and the association was replicated in an independent cohort.

In total, roughly 710 healthy bone marrow donors made up the cohort. At the time of sampling, all cohort members were nominally healthy, though unrecorded immune exposures were likely present. The donor was CMV seropositive and belonged to the group of 250 to 300 seropositive cohort members. Every donor gave a peripheral blood sample, and the peripheral blood mononuclear cells from that sample were used for TCR beta sequencing. Genomic DNA was extracted from the blood cell samples with the Qiagen DNeasy Blood Extraction Kit. Libraries were prepared through the immunoSEQ multiplex PCR assay. For the multiplex PCR, a mixture combining 60 forward primers for TCR Vbeta segments and 13 reverse primers for TCR Jbeta segments was used. The CDR3 region of rearranged TCR beta genes was amplified from genomic DNA with a multiplex PCR assay. The amplified TCR beta libraries were sequenced on the Illumina HiSeq System as 87-base-pair reads. The published analysis was carried out like this. Across the roughly 600 repertoires, a later analysis counted 80 million or so unique TCR beta chains, roughly 11 million of which were shared by at least two donors. To remove PCR and sequencing errors, raw reads were error-corrected and collapsed into unique sequences using a nearest-neighbor algorithm that merged closely related sequences. Alignment of CDR3 sequences to IMGT reference sequences was used to assign V, D and J gene segments. Each retained sequence needed at least a six-nucleotide match to both a V gene segment and a J gene segment. A rearrangement was called productive if the CDR3 had no stop codons and remained in frame with V and J, and every other rearrangement was called non-productive. CDR3 was defined according to IMGT convention as the region running from the second conserved V-encoded cysteine to the conserved J-encoded phenylalanine. In an earlier analysis of more than 550 of the donors, sequences lacking an unambiguous match to a single V gene segment were excluded. An earlier analysis of several hundred of the donors called V segments functional above 56.7% productive rearrangements and segregating when the between-donor standard deviation exceeded 5%. A statistical classification framework was developed to diagnose cytomegalovirus status using the catalog of TCR beta chain sequences. A later analysis assigned V and J genes by comparing TCR nucleotide sequences with IMGT/GENE-DB human TR gene sequences. A later analysis assigned CDR3 sequences and most-parsimonious VDJ recombination scenarios with the TCRdist pipeline. In a later analysis, each TCR beta chain was defined by its CDR3 amino acid sequence together with its V-gene family, and reads without a unique V-gene family were excluded. In a later analysis, 500 to 700 highly shared, low-generation-probability nucleotide sequences were removed to address suspected cross-contamination and a sequencing artifact. For each public chain, a later analysis derived a clonal expansion index from normalized ranks of inferred template counts within each repertoire. Generation probabilities in a later analysis came from a VDJ recombination model fitted to out-of-frame rearrangements, and those results were checked against IGoR. A later analysis scored TCR-TCR, TCR-HLA and TCR-CMV co-occurrence with hypergeometric tests, applying a repertoire-size bias correction to TCR pairs. To estimate false discovery rates, a later analysis permuted the HLA or CMV assignments 20 times. In a later analysis, co-occurring TCRs were grouped using DBSCAN, and TCRdist sequence similarity was added for clustering within HLA-allele-positive subsets. Repertoires with fewer than 30,000 or more than 120,000 public chains, plus five repertoires with anomalous nucleotide sharing, were excluded from co-occurrence clustering. The table comes from immuneACCESS by way of TCRdb, which keeps in-frame sequences with V and J called. Part of the clones is missing from these tables; in studies checked, under half for an unresolved V gene and the rest for unknown reasons. The V and J calls and clone size are taken from that table; D and trimming were inferred from the DNA. Within this sample are 110,000 or so clones, with 70% to 85% of them counted one time only. The ten largest account for around 10% of the sample.

The junction shows trimming of 1 base on V and 0 bases on J, plus 5 bases between the germline ends. According to the germline V gene, CDR1 reads SGHRS and CDR2 reads YFSETQ. From the cysteine up to the phenylalanine, the CDR3 has a length of 13 residues. CDR3 DNA is the only sequence kept; it has 39 bases, read in frame from the first base. As concerns this clone: What antigen it recognizes has not been identified. Per-base qualities were not stored, and no clone one base away is much larger. Other DNA sequences within the sample encode an identical CDR3.

Recombination joined TRBV5-1 with TRBJ2-7; there is no confident call for the D gene. The sequence was obtained from a woman aged 45-60 years in good health and CMV-seropositive. The source material was PBMCs. The base sequence is TGCGCCAGCAGCTTGCCGAGCTCCTACGAGCAGTACTTC. Its protein product is CASSLPSSYEQYF.